This T cell receptor beta chain was identified in a study of human T cells and chemical hapten exposure. TCRdb itself ran the RACE reads through MiXCR, one entry per CDR3 protein. Of around 300,000 distinct CDR3 sequences in the sample, around 7.3% are singletons; the top ten hold 1.2%. Germline values: CDR1 SNHLY, CDR2 FYNNEI. The V segment lost 5 bases and the J segment 5 bases; nucleotides outside the gene matches: 7. The CDR3 runs to 17 residues. The time point was: pre-sensitization, week 0. Documented treatment: therapeutic diphenylcyclopropenone sensitization with weekly scalp DPC. Here the sequenced sample was whole blood, taken in connection with sensitization to the hapten diphenylcyclopropenone (DPC). The rearrangement links TRBV2 to TRBJ2-2; 14 bases are shared with TRBD2. The clonotype originates from a man aged 18-30 years with alopecia areata. Some clones in this sample may be carry-over from other donors' samples. The DNA of the CDR3 is TGTGCCAGCAGTCCGACTAGCGGGGGGGCCATAACCGGGGAGCTGTTTTTT. It translates to CASSPTSGGAITGELFF. Looking up the rest from reference TRBV2 and TRBJ2-2 gives the full variable domain: EPEVTQTPSHQVTQMGQEVILRCVPISNHLYFYWYRQILGQKVEFLVSFYNNEISEKSEIFDDQFSVERPDGSNFTLKIRSTKLEDSAMYFCASSPTSGGAITGELFFGEGSRLTVL.